A selection of T cell receptor beta chains follows, all from one sample in a study of CD8+CD57+ T cells in acquired aplastic anemia. Using its own MiXCR run on the reads, TCRdb lists one record per CDR3 protein. The sample lists about 210,000 distinct CDR3 sequences; 61% were seen once. Sample: sorted CD4+, CD8+, or CD8+CD57+ T cells (not recorded which) from PBMCs. Receptors originate from a human donor in good health. Both conserved end residues are part of each CDR3. A D gene is named only where the DNA matches it firmly. Not every row has a clone size; where given, it reads once, few, many or a size class.

d_gene: .
j_gene: TRBJ2-2
v_gene: TRBV24-1
abundance: once
len: 13
CDR3nt: TGTGCCACCAGTGATAAGAACACCGGGGAGCTGTTTTTT
CDR3aa: CATSDKNTGELFF

d_gene: .
j_gene: TRBJ2-7
v_gene: TRBV7-8
abundance: .
len: 13
CDR3nt: TGTGCCAGCAGCTTAATGGCCAACTACGAGCAGTACTTC
CDR3aa: CASSLMANYEQYF

d_gene: TRBD1
j_gene: TRBJ1-5
v_gene: TRBV6-1
abundance: many
len: 15
CDR3nt: TGTGCCAGCAGTGACAGAGTGACAGGGGGGCAGCCCCAGCATTTT
CDR3aa: CASSDRVTGGQPQHF

d_gene: TRBD1
j_gene: TRBJ2-3
v_gene: TRBV10-1
abundance: .
len: 12
CDR3nt: TGCGCCAGCAGGGACAGGACAGATACGCAGTATTTT
CDR3aa: CASRDRTDTQYF

d_gene: .
j_gene: TRBJ1-4
v_gene: TRBV7-9
abundance: many
len: 11
CDR3nt: TGTGCCAGCAGCCGGGTAGAAAAACTGTTTTTT
CDR3aa: CASSRVEKLFF

d_gene: TRBD1
j_gene: TRBJ1-1
v_gene: TRBV6-1
abundance: .
len: 14
CDR3nt: TGTGCCAGCAGTGACAGGGGGAAAGGGACTGAAGCTTTCTTT
CDR3aa: CASSDRGKGTEAFF

d_gene: TRBD2
j_gene: TRBJ2-7
v_gene: TRBV4-1
abundance: many
len: 16
CDR3nt: TGCGCCAGCAGCCATTCTTCGGGACTAGCGGCCACCGAGCAGTACTTC
CDR3aa: CASSHSSGLAATEQYF

d_gene: TRBD2
j_gene: TRBJ2-1
v_gene: TRBV10-3
abundance: .
len: 14
CDR3nt: TGTGCCATCAGCTGGGGAGGGCTTAATCATGAGCAGTTCTTC
CDR3aa: CAISWGGLNHEQFF

d_gene: .
j_gene: TRBJ1-2
v_gene: TRBV2
abundance: .
len: 13
CDR3nt: TGTGCCAGCGAGAGCTCCATAGTAGGAGGCTACACCTTC
CDR3aa: CASESSIVGGYTF

d_gene: .
j_gene: TRBJ2-2
v_gene: TRBV5-1
abundance: many
len: 11
CDR3nt: TGCGCCAGCGGTATAACCGGGGAGCTGTTTTTT
CDR3aa: CASGITGELFF

d_gene: TRBD1
j_gene: TRBJ1-1
v_gene: TRBV27
abundance: .
len: 13
CDR3nt: TGTGCCACCCGACAGGGATTGCACACTGAAGCTTTCTTT
CDR3aa: CATRQGLHTEAFF

d_gene: .
j_gene: TRBJ2-7
v_gene: TRBV28
abundance: .
len: 11
CDR3nt: TGTGCCAGCAGTTTCCGATACGAGCGGTACTTC
CDR3aa: CASSFRYERYF

d_gene: .
j_gene: TRBJ1-2
v_gene: TRBV4-3
abundance: many
len: 16
CDR3nt: TGCGCCAGCAGCCAAGATGTGACAGACCCTCGGTTTGGCTACACCTTC
CDR3aa: CASSQDVTDPRFGYTF

d_gene: .
j_gene: TRBJ1-5
v_gene: TRBV15
abundance: .
len: 13
CDR3nt: TGTGCCACCAGCACAGGGGAATCTCAGCCCCAGCATTTT
CDR3aa: CATSTGESQPQHF

d_gene: .
j_gene: TRBJ1-5
v_gene: TRBV2
abundance: .
len: 13
CDR3nt: TGTGCCAGCAGTGACGGGCCTTATCAGCCCCAGCATTTT
CDR3aa: CASSDGPYQPQHF

d_gene: TRBD1
j_gene: TRBJ2-1
v_gene: TRBV25-1
abundance: .
len: 15
CDR3nt: TGTGCCAGCAGTGTGCCGGGACAGCTTGGGAATGAGCAGTTCTTC
CDR3aa: CASSVPGQLGNEQFF

d_gene: TRBD1
j_gene: TRBJ2-5
v_gene: TRBV7-8
abundance: .
len: 15
CDR3nt: TGTGCCAGCAGCTTAGGGACAGGGTTAGAGGAGACCCAGTACTTC
CDR3aa: CASSLGTGLEETQYF

d_gene: TRBD2
j_gene: TRBJ2-3
v_gene: TRBV7-3
abundance: many
len: 14
CDR3nt: TGTGCCAGCAGCTCTAGCGGGAGTCAAGATACGCAGTATTTT
CDR3aa: CASSSSGSQDTQYF

d_gene: .
j_gene: TRBJ2-7
v_gene: TRBV7-9
abundance: .
len: 15
CDR3nt: TGTGCCAGCAGCTTAGGTTGGCAGGTCCCCTACGAGCAGTACTTC
CDR3aa: CASSLGWQVPYEQYF

d_gene: .
j_gene: TRBJ1-1
v_gene: TRBV10-3
abundance: .
len: 13
CDR3nt: TGTGCCACCACCGGAGCAGGGCTTGATGAAGCTTTCTTT
CDR3aa: CATTGAGLDEAFF

d_gene: TRBD2
j_gene: TRBJ2-7
v_gene: TRBV5-1
abundance: .
len: 16
CDR3nt: TGCGCCAGCAGCCCGGGACTAGCGGGAGGTAGATACGAGCAGTACTTC
CDR3aa: CASSPGLAGGRYEQYF

d_gene: .
j_gene: TRBJ1-1
v_gene: TRBV19
abundance: .
len: 13
CDR3nt: TGTGCCAGTATACTTAACCCGGGCACTGAAGCTTTCTTT
CDR3aa: CASILNPGTEAFF

d_gene: .
j_gene: TRBJ2-1
v_gene: TRBV7-6
abundance: .
len: 12
CDR3nt: TGTGCCAGCAGCTTAAGGGTAGGGGTGCAGTTCTTC
CDR3aa: CASSLRVGVQFF

d_gene: .
j_gene: TRBJ1-6
v_gene: TRBV5-5
abundance: .
len: 14
CDR3nt: TGTGCCAGCAGCAAGGACAGAAATAATTCACCCCTCCACTTT
CDR3aa: CASSKDRNNSPLHF

d_gene: TRBD1
j_gene: TRBJ1-3
v_gene: TRBV11-3
abundance: few
len: 17
CDR3nt: TGTGCCAGCAGCTCCTTGACAGGGGCAAGCTCTGGAAACACCATATATTTT
CDR3aa: CASSSLTGASSGNTIYF

d_gene: .
j_gene: TRBJ1-5
v_gene: TRBV12-3/TRBV12-4
abundance: .
len: 13
CDR3nt: TGTGCCAGCAGTTGGGCCCAGGGCCAGCCCCAGCATTTT
CDR3aa: CASSWAQGQPQHF

d_gene: TRBD2
j_gene: TRBJ2-3
v_gene: TRBV20-1
abundance: .
len: 13
CDR3nt: TGCAGTGGGAAGAGCGGGGGTGTGAATACGCAGTATTTT
CDR3aa: CSGKSGGVNTQYF

d_gene: .
j_gene: TRBJ2-7
v_gene: TRBV7-8
abundance: many
len: 16
CDR3nt: TGTGCCAGCAGCTTAGTGCACGGGACCTCAAGCTACGAGCAGTACTTC
CDR3aa: CASSLVHGTSSYEQYF

d_gene: .
j_gene: TRBJ1-4
v_gene: TRBV9
abundance: .
len: 15
CDR3nt: TGTGCCAGCAGCGCCGGACAGTCAACGGGTGAAAAACTGTTTTTT
CDR3aa: CASSAGQSTGEKLFF

d_gene: .
j_gene: TRBJ2-5
v_gene: TRBV2
abundance: .
len: 12
CDR3nt: TGTGCCAGCATGACAGGAGGAGAGACCCAGTACTTC
CDR3aa: CASMTGGETQYF

d_gene: .
j_gene: TRBJ1-6
v_gene: TRBV12-3/TRBV12-4
abundance: few
len: 14
CDR3nt: TGTGCCAGCAGCCACCGTTACAGCAATTCACCCCTCCACTTT
CDR3aa: CASSHRYSNSPLHF

d_gene: TRBD1
j_gene: TRBJ1-2
v_gene: TRBV12-3/TRBV12-4
abundance: many
len: 14
CDR3nt: TGTGCCAGCATTGAAGGGACAGGGAGCTATGGCTACACCTTC
CDR3aa: CASIEGTGSYGYTF

d_gene: .
j_gene: TRBJ1-4
v_gene: TRBV5-5
abundance: .
len: 15
CDR3nt: TGTGCCAGCAGCGCAGCAGGGTCTACTAATGAAAAACTGTTTTTT
CDR3aa: CASSAAGSTNEKLFF

d_gene: TRBD1
j_gene: TRBJ2-4
v_gene: TRBV5-1
abundance: many
len: 16
CDR3nt: TGCGCCAGCAGCCCCGGGACAGCTTTAGCCAAAAACATTCAGTACTTC
CDR3aa: CASSPGTALAKNIQYF

d_gene: .
j_gene: TRBJ1-1
v_gene: TRBV25-1
abundance: .
len: 12
CDR3nt: TGTGCCAGCAGGGACCTGGGCACTGAAGCTTTCTTT
CDR3aa: CASRDLGTEAFF

d_gene: .
j_gene: TRBJ1-2
v_gene: TRBV9
abundance: many
len: 15
CDR3nt: TGTGCCAGCAGTCCTTATATCGGGACTAACTATGGCTACACCTTC
CDR3aa: CASSPYIGTNYGYTF

d_gene: TRBD1
j_gene: TRBJ1-2
v_gene: TRBV10-1
abundance: .
len: 13
CDR3nt: TGCGCCAGCAGGAAGACAGGGAACTATGGCTACACCTTC
CDR3aa: CASRKTGNYGYTF

d_gene: .
j_gene: TRBJ1-2
v_gene: TRBV6-5
abundance: many
len: 16
CDR3nt: TGTGCCAGCAGTTACTCGGGCGGACTACCAAACTATGGCTACACCTTC
CDR3aa: CASSYSGGLPNYGYTF

d_gene: TRBD2
j_gene: TRBJ2-3
v_gene: TRBV29-1
abundance: .
len: 15
CDR3nt: TGCAGCGCCTTGAAGCGGGAGGGCCTAACAGATACGCAGTATTTT
CDR3aa: CSALKREGLTDTQYF

d_gene: .
j_gene: TRBJ1-2
v_gene: TRBV9
abundance: many
len: 12
CDR3nt: TGTGCCAGCAGCGTTGGGACCTATGGCTACACCTTC
CDR3aa: CASSVGTYGYTF

d_gene: TRBD2
j_gene: TRBJ2-1
v_gene: TRBV7-2
abundance: many
len: 17
CDR3nt: TGTGCCAGCAGCTTAGGGGTTTTAGCGGGAGTCTACAATGAGCAGTTCTTC
CDR3aa: CASSLGVLAGVYNEQFF

d_gene: TRBD1
j_gene: TRBJ1-2
v_gene: TRBV24-1
abundance: .
len: 16
CDR3nt: TGTGCCACCAGTGATATGGGGACAGGGGAGGTCCATGGCTACACCTTC
CDR3aa: CATSDMGTGEVHGYTF

d_gene: .
j_gene: TRBJ2-7
v_gene: TRBV20-1
abundance: .
len: 15
CDR3nt: TGCAGTGCTAGAGATCGCCGGGCTTTCTCCTACGAGCAGTACTTC
CDR3aa: CSARDRRAFSYEQYF

d_gene: .
j_gene: TRBJ1-6
v_gene: TRBV20-1
abundance: .
len: 14
CDR3nt: TGCAGTGCTAGAGCCCCGGACAGAAATTCACCCCTCCACTTT
CDR3aa: CSARAPDRNSPLHF

d_gene: .
j_gene: TRBJ2-5
v_gene: TRBV7-9
abundance: .
len: 14
CDR3nt: TGTGCCAGCAGCTTATCGATAGGAGAGGAGACCCAGTACTTC
CDR3aa: CASSLSIGEETQYF

d_gene: TRBD1
j_gene: TRBJ2-7
v_gene: TRBV20-1
abundance: .
len: 14
CDR3nt: TGCAGTGCCAGCAGCCAGGACAGGGGGTACGAGCAGTACTTC
CDR3aa: CSASSQDRGYEQYF

d_gene: .
j_gene: TRBJ1-2
v_gene: TRBV7-2
abundance: .
len: 15
CDR3nt: TGTGCCAGCAGCTTAAGATCCCTTACGGCAGGTGGCTACACCTTC
CDR3aa: CASSLRSLTAGGYTF

d_gene: .
j_gene: TRBJ2-5
v_gene: TRBV20-1
abundance: .
len: 16
CDR3nt: TGCAGTGCAAAACAGGGCTCCCCGGTGGGCCGAGAGACCCAGTACTTC
CDR3aa: CSAKQGSPVGRETQYF

d_gene: .
j_gene: TRBJ2-5
v_gene: TRBV10-3
abundance: .
len: 14
CDR3nt: TGTGCCATCAGTGAGGCAGGGAGTACAGAGACCCAGTACTTC
CDR3aa: CAISEAGSTETQYF

d_gene: TRBD1
j_gene: TRBJ1-5
v_gene: TRBV7-9
abundance: once
len: 17
CDR3nt: TGTGCCAGCAGCTTAGCAACCGGGACAGGGAATCATGAGCCCCAGCATTTT
CDR3aa: CASSLATGTGNHEPQHF

d_gene: .
j_gene: TRBJ1-1
v_gene: TRBV19
abundance: .
len: 15
CDR3nt: TGTGCCAGTATCCAGGGTTGGGGACTTAACACTGAAGCTTTCTTT
CDR3aa: CASIQGWGLNTEAFF